The source of this T cell receptor beta chain is a study of T-cell memory formation after mild COVID-19. TCRdb re-derived calls from the 5' RACE reads in MiXCR, one entry per CDR3 protein. Found here are roughly 100,000 distinct CDR3 sequences, 10% to 15% of them singletons; the top ten hold about 27%. The CDR3 is 12 residues long. With 6 bases removed from V and 8 bases from J, the gap between germline ends came to 13 bases. In germline, CDR1 is ENHRY, CDR2 SYGVKD. The specimen was PBMCs or a T cell subset sorted from them (not recorded which). The receptor's source is an adult woman who had mild COVID-19 (a few samples of this study predate the infection). Cell type and time point are not known. This sequence joins TRBV10-3 and TRBJ1-1; D possibly corresponds to TRBD1 (5 bases). CDR3 amino acids: CAIRDQGPEAFF. DNA for the CDR3: TGTGCCATCAGAGACCAGGGTCCCGAAGCTTTCTTT.